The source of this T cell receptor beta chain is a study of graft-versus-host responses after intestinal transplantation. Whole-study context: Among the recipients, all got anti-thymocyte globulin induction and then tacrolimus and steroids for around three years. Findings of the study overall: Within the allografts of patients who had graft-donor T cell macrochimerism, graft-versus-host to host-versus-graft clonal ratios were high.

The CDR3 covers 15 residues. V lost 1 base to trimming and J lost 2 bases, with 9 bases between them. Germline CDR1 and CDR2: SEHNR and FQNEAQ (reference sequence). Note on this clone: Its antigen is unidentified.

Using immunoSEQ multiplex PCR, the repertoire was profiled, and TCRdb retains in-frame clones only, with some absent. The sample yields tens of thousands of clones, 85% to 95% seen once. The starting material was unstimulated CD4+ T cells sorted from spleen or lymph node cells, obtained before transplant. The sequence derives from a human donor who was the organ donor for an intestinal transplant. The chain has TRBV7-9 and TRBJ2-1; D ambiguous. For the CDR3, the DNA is TGTGCCAGCAGCTTAGATGGCCACACCTACAATGAGCAGTTCTTC. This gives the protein CASSLDGHTYNEQFF.